This is a list of T cell receptor beta chains from one sample in a study of T cell repertoires in cytomegalovirus infection. Antigens for these TCRs are unknown. One entry per CDR3 protein results from TCRdb running MiXCR on the reads. The sample shows under 200,000 distinct CDR3 sequences, roughly 22% of them seen only once. The input for sequencing was CD8+ T cells from cultured PBMCs, taken from culture after CMV antigen stimulation. All receptors come from a human donor in good health (CMV status not recorded). Some clones in this sample may be carry-over from other donors' samples. The CDR3 runs from the conserved cysteine through the conserved F or W. Fields, in order: V gene, clone size, J gene, CDR3 length, CDR3 protein. Clone size is given for some rows only: seen once, a few or many times, or a class if the clone is expanded.

V: TRBV7-2; size: -; J: TRBJ1-5; length: 15; CDR3: CASSFNSHSNQPQHF
V: TRBV7-2; size: many; J: TRBJ2-7; length: 13; CDR3: CASSRGQGREQYF
V: TRBV10-3; size: -; J: TRBJ1-2; length: 15; CDR3: CAISEWTDTNYGYTF
V: TRBV7-9; size: many; J: TRBJ2-1; length: 11; CDR3: CASTGRDEQFF
V: TRBV27; size: -; J: TRBJ1-5; length: 16; CDR3: CASSPRGGRASQPQHF
V: TRBV6-1; size: -; J: TRBJ2-7; length: 10; CDR3: CATSSEEQYF
V: TRBV7-9; size: -; J: TRBJ2-3; length: 14; CDR3: CASSPARQGNTQYF
V: TRBV20-1; size: -; J: TRBJ1-2; length: 15; CDR3: CSARDLASRGGGYTF
V: TRBV29-1; size: few; J: TRBJ2-1; length: 10; CDR3: CSVESNEQFF
V: TRBV20-1; size: -; J: TRBJ1-1; length: 13; CDR3: CSARTGETPEAFF
V: TRBV4-3; size: many; J: TRBJ1-1; length: 15; CDR3: CASSQEVWGYTEAFF
V: TRBV12-3/TRBV12-4; size: few; J: TRBJ1-1; length: 12; CDR3: CASSPQGAEAFF
V: TRBV7-8; size: -; J: TRBJ2-7; length: 15; CDR3: CASTPRRGNSYEQYF
V: TRBV7-2; size: -; J: TRBJ1-3; length: 15; CDR3: CASSLPRMAGNTIYF
V: TRBV6-1; size: -; J: TRBJ1-5; length: 17; CDR3: CASSGGRGPGSNQPQHF
V: TRBV7-6; size: few; J: TRBJ2-1; length: 14; CDR3: CASSLRLAGEEQFF
V: TRBV7-2; size: -; J: TRBJ2-1; length: 15; CDR3: CASSLLPSSYNEQFF
V: TRBV14; size: few; J: TRBJ2-1; length: 14; CDR3: CASSPRGGRNEQFF
V: TRBV6-6; size: -; J: TRBJ2-3; length: 13; CDR3: CASSNREADTQYF
V: TRBV6-5; size: -; J: TRBJ1-1; length: 17; CDR3: CASSYPGQGTRLGEAFF
V: TRBV7-2; size: few; J: TRBJ2-7; length: 12; CDR3: CASTVGGHEQYF
V: TRBV7-8; size: -; J: TRBJ2-5; length: 16; CDR3: CASSLAQWGPRETQYF
V: TRBV12-3/TRBV12-4; size: few; J: TRBJ1-6; length: 15; CDR3: CASSSWDSYNSPLHF
V: TRBV4-1; size: few; J: TRBJ1-6; length: 13; CDR3: CASSQVRWAPLHF
V: TRBV7-8; size: few; J: TRBJ2-2; length: 17; CDR3: CASTLQIGDTNTGELFF
V: TRBV5-6; size: few; J: TRBJ1-1; length: 12; CDR3: CASSLMDTEAFF
V: TRBV6-1; size: -; J: TRBJ2-5; length: 15; CDR3: CASSETTGAQETQYF
V: TRBV6-1; size: few; J: TRBJ2-2; length: 11; CDR3: CASGAGWELFF
V: TRBV6-2/TRBV6-3; size: -; J: TRBJ2-7; length: 14; CDR3: CASSYLTGEDEQYF
V: TRBV12-3/TRBV12-4; size: few; J: TRBJ1-1; length: 13; CDR3: CASILGTSSEAFF
V: TRBV28; size: -; J: TRBJ1-1; length: 13; CDR3: CASISTDRREAFF
V: TRBV7-2; size: few; J: TRBJ2-3; length: 13; CDR3: CASSWAGADTQYF
V: TRBV7-2; size: -; J: TRBJ2-3; length: 15; CDR3: CASSLGGTKTDTQYF
V: TRBV12-3/TRBV12-4; size: -; J: TRBJ1-6; length: 12; CDR3: CASSLGGATLHF
V: TRBV7-9; size: -; J: TRBJ2-7; length: 16; CDR3: CASTDSSGQNPYEQYF
V: TRBV7-3; size: -; J: TRBJ1-2; length: 14; CDR3: CASSAGQDNYGYTF
V: TRBV29-1; size: -; J: TRBJ2-5; length: 16; CDR3: CSAHEPGQGSEETQYF
V: TRBV12-3/TRBV12-4; size: -; J: TRBJ2-1; length: 16; CDR3: CASSLGGRDSYNEQFF
V: TRBV12-5; size: -; J: TRBJ2-3; length: 18; CDR3: CASGDPTKLAGGSDTQYF
V: TRBV7-8; size: -; J: TRBJ1-1; length: 13; CDR3: CASSLARATEAFF
V: TRBV6-5; size: few; J: TRBJ2-5; length: 15; CDR3: CASSVLPRGQETQYF
V: TRBV7-2; size: -; J: TRBJ2-7; length: 14; CDR3: CASSSRQLPYEQYF
V: TRBV6-2/TRBV6-3; size: -; J: TRBJ1-1; length: 18; CDR3: CASSGPGQVSLRDTEAFF
V: TRBV7-6; size: -; J: TRBJ1-3; length: 18; CDR3: CASSLYLRDPGFGNTIYF
V: TRBV6-5; size: -; J: TRBJ1-5; length: 13; CDR3: CASSLGELQPQHF
V: TRBV12-3/TRBV12-4; size: -; J: TRBJ1-2; length: 15; CDR3: CASSLRPTPTYGYTF
V: TRBV7-9; size: -; J: TRBJ1-1; length: 14; CDR3: CASSSQGARTEAFF
V: TRBV27; size: -; J: TRBJ2-7; length: 13; CDR3: CASSSPQTYEQYF
V: TRBV12-3/TRBV12-4; size: -; J: TRBJ1-1; length: 14; CDR3: CASSPGKMNTEAFF
V: TRBV14; size: few; J: TRBJ2-7; length: 15; CDR3: CASSQVGGRAHEQYF
V: TRBV4-1; size: few; J: TRBJ1-1; length: 15; CDR3: CASSYNAAPDTEAFF
V: TRBV7-9; size: -; J: TRBJ2-1; length: 15; CDR3: CASRFESGVYNEQFF
V: TRBV6-2/TRBV6-3; size: few; J: TRBJ2-5; length: 18; CDR3: CASSYSIRSRGREETQYF
V: TRBV11-2; size: -; J: TRBJ2-3; length: 16; CDR3: CASSSLEAGWGDTQYF